The entry below gives a single T cell receptor (beta chain) sequence along with its context. Its antigen is not identified. This entry belongs to a study of shared clonotypes between healthy human individuals. Notes on the study in general: Generation probability values for non-shared clonotypes were lower than those for clonotypes shared by all four donors. Genetic and exposure-history diversity was limited by the few donors. Across a handful of donors, naive CD4 shared around 5.1%, naive CD8 less than 4%, memory CD4 roughly 2.4%, memory CD8 0.4%.

Replicate PCRs for sorted subsets used 200 ng DNA; this equaled around 28,000 T cell genomes. Produced via immunoSEQ multiplex PCR; TCRdb's table is partial and in-frame only. Here the sample spans 2 million to 3 million clones, 93% being singletons. The TCR originated in a young man in good health. Some clones in this sample may be carry-over from other donors' samples. Sequencing input: naive CD4+ T cells from PBMCs. Sample subset: CD45RA+ positively selected.

The DNA for the CDR3 is TGTGCCAGCAGGGAGAGCGGGAGTGGCTACACCTTC. Its protein product is CASRESGSGYTF. This rearrangement joins TRBV6-5 to TRBJ1-2; D is undetermined. Germline V CDR1 and CDR2: MNHEY, SVGAGI. CDR3 size: 12 residues. Trimming removed 6 bases at V and 7 bases at J, with 12 bases between.